This TCR beta chain was retrieved from a study of blood T cell repertoires in COVID-19. Study-level information: Sites across the United States, Italy and Spain contributed samples from acute and convalescent COVID-19. Sources were T cells, B-cell-depleted T cells, or PBMCs; the material itself was cDNA or gDNA.

The CDR3 is 13 residues long. Trimming took 4 bases from V and 7 from J, leaving 13 bases between them. Germline loops: CDR1 ENHRY, CDR2 SYGVKD. Per the original data handling: Amplified reference gene primers provided the basis for estimating nucleated cell counts. TCRdb's copy holds only in-frame clones and misses some; the assay was immunoSEQ multiplex PCR. That table furnishes V, J and clone size, whereas the DNA furnished D and trimming. The sample carries over 200,000 clones, about 88% recorded once. The chain carries TRBV10-3 and TRBJ1-2; possibly TRBD1 for D (6 bases). The receptor's source is a man aged 35 to 55 with active or convalescent COVID-19. The sequencing sample was made of peripheral blood. This CDR3 reads CAISVEQGSGYTF. The CDR3 nucleotides read TGTGCCATCAGTGTCGAACAGGGATCTGGCTACACCTTC.